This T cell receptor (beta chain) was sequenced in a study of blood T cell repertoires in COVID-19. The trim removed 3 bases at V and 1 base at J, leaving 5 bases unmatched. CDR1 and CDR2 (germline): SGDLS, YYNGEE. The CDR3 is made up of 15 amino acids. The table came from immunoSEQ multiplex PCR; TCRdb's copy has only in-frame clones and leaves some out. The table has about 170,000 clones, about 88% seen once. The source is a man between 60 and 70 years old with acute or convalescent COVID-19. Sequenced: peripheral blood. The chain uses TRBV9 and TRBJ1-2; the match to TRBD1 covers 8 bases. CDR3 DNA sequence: TGTGCCAGCAGCGCTACAGGGGGATTTAACTATGGCTACACCTTC. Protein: CASSATGGFNYGYTF.